These T cell receptor beta chains were read from a single sample in a study of Graves' ophthalmopathy and Graves' hyperthyroidism. TCRdb reprocessed the multiplex PCR reads via MiXCR and lists one record per CDR3 protein. The sample yields 650,000 to 900,000 distinct CDR3 sequences, roughly two fifths seen once. Sequences were obtained from peripheral blood. All receptors derive from an adult man with Graves' ophthalmopathy. The CDR3 runs from the conserved cysteine through the conserved F or W. Fields, in order: J gene, V gene, D gene, clone size, CDR3 DNA, CDR3 protein. A D gene is named only where the DNA matches it firmly. Where a row states a size, it is once, few, many or the class of an expanded clone; other rows omit it.

TRBJ1-2	TRBV10-3	TRBD1	many	TGTGCCATCAGTGAGACCCGGGACAGCTATGGCTACACCTTC	CAISETRDSYGYTF
TRBJ1-6	TRBV10-3	NA	many	TGTGCCATCAGTGGGACGGGGGCCAGAGATTCACCCCTCCACTTT	CAISGTGARDSPLHF
TRBJ1-6	TRBV6-5	TRBD1	few	TGTGCCAGCTTACGGGACAGTCCACCCCTCCACTTT	CASLRDSPPLHF
TRBJ1-1	TRBV24-1	TRBD1	many	TGTGCCAGCCGCGGACAGGGAGAGACTGAAGCTTTCTTT	CASRGQGETEAFF
TRBJ2-5	TRBV29-1	NA	NA	TGCAGCGTTACCCGGGGGGAACGGGGACAGGTAGAGGAGACCCAGTACTTC	CSVTRGERGQVEETQYF
TRBJ2-2	TRBV25-1	TRBD1	NA	TGTGCCAGCCGAAGACAGGGACATCCAAACGCCGGGGAGCTGTTTTTT	CASRRQGHPNAGELFF
TRBJ1-1	TRBV7-9	NA	NA	TGTGCCAGCAGCCAAGTTTCCGGGGGGAACACTGAAGCTTTCTTT	CASSQVSGGNTEAFF
TRBJ1-4	TRBV7-9	NA	many	TGTGCCAGCAGCTTAGCGCCCGGGTGGGTAGATGAAAAACTGTTTTTT	CASSLAPGWVDEKLFF
TRBJ1-2	TRBV19	NA	NA	TGTGCCAGTAGTCCGTCGGACAGAAACTATGGCTACACCTTC	CASSPSDRNYGYTF
TRBJ1-3	TRBV15	NA	few	TGTGCCACCAGCACCGGGAGGGGGATCCCCTCTGGAAACACCATATATTTT	CATSTGRGIPSGNTIYF
TRBJ2-6	TRBV19	TRBD1	NA	TGTGCCAGTAGTATTCGATCCGGACAGGGCTTCTCTGGGGCCAACGTCCTGACTTTC	CASSIRSGQGFSGANVLTF